A selection of T cell receptor beta chains follows, all from one sample in a study of OX40 agonist ivuxolimab in advanced cancers. The data were produced by immunoSEQ multiplex PCR, yet TCRdb's version contains in-frame clones alone and is incomplete. The top ten clones hold 5.5% of a sample with some 67,000 clones, over 70% of them seen once. The specimen comprised CD4+ or CD8+ T cells sorted from blood, sampled in a trial of the OX40 agonist ivuxolimab. Source of these receptors: an adult with an advanced solid tumor such as melanoma, head and neck, liver or kidney cancer. CDR3s include the opening cysteine and the closing phenylalanine or tryptophan. The D gene is left open where the match is weak. Size is stated for part of the rows, as once, few or many counts, or as a class when the clone is expanded.

cdr3_nt: TGTGCCAGCAGCGGGACTAGCGGGGGCCGGAGCTCCTACAATGAGCAGTTCTTC
cdr3_aa: CASSGTSGGRSSYNEQFF
clone_size: NA
v_call: TRBV7-9
d_call: TRBD2
j_call: TRBJ2-1

cdr3_nt: TGTGCCAGCAGCCAACCCCCGGGGGGGCCCAATGAGCAGTTCTTC
cdr3_aa: CASSQPPGGPNEQFF
clone_size: NA
v_call: TRBV6-5
d_call: TRBD2
j_call: TRBJ2-1

cdr3_nt: TGCGCCAGTCGTTCTACGGGAGTGGGGGGTACTGAAGCTTTCTTT
cdr3_aa: CASRSTGVGGTEAFF
clone_size: few
v_call: TRBV4-1
d_call: NA
j_call: TRBJ1-1

cdr3_nt: TGTGCCAGCAGTCCCCTGTGGGGCACTGAAGCTTTCTTT
cdr3_aa: CASSPLWGTEAFF
clone_size: NA
v_call: TRBV28
d_call: NA
j_call: TRBJ1-1

cdr3_nt: TGCAGCGTTAGGGTGGGGCTAGCGGGGCACAGCTCCTACAATGAGCAGTTCTTC
cdr3_aa: CSVRVGLAGHSSYNEQFF
clone_size: NA
v_call: TRBV29-1
d_call: TRBD2
j_call: TRBJ2-1

cdr3_nt: TGTGCCAGCCCACCCCCCGGTTCTGGGGCCAACGTCCTGACTTTC
cdr3_aa: CASPPPGSGANVLTF
clone_size: NA
v_call: TRBV18
d_call: NA
j_call: TRBJ2-6

cdr3_nt: TGTGCCAGCAGCTTAACGAGGGCATCAGGACAAGAGACCCAGTACTTC
cdr3_aa: CASSLTRASGQETQYF
clone_size: NA
v_call: TRBV11-2
d_call: NA
j_call: TRBJ2-5

cdr3_nt: TGTGCCAGCAGCTCCGGACTAGCGGGAGGGCCTGGGGCCAACGTCCTGACTTTC
cdr3_aa: CASSSGLAGGPGANVLTF
clone_size: few
v_call: TRBV7-7
d_call: TRBD2
j_call: TRBJ2-6

cdr3_nt: TGTGCCAGCAAGTTGGGCACCGGGGAGCTGTTTTTT
cdr3_aa: CASKLGTGELFF
clone_size: NA
v_call: TRBV2
d_call: NA
j_call: TRBJ2-2

cdr3_nt: TGTGCCATTTCGGGGACTTCTATCAAGGCAGATACGCAGTATTTT
cdr3_aa: CAISGTSIKADTQYF
clone_size: NA
v_call: TRBV10-3
d_call: NA
j_call: TRBJ2-3

cdr3_nt: TGTGCCATCCGGGCTCCCTGGGACAGGGGGCGAATCACTAACTATGGCTACACCTTC
cdr3_aa: CAIRAPWDRGRITNYGYTF
clone_size: NA
v_call: TRBV10-3
d_call: TRBD1
j_call: TRBJ1-2

cdr3_nt: TGTGCCAGCAGTTCGGGACAGTACTATAGCAATCAGCCCCAGCATTTT
cdr3_aa: CASSSGQYYSNQPQHF
clone_size: NA
v_call: TRBV28
d_call: TRBD1
j_call: TRBJ1-5

cdr3_nt: TGCGCCAGCAGCTTGGCTGGACGGATCTCTGGGGCCAACGTCCTGACTTTC
cdr3_aa: CASSLAGRISGANVLTF
clone_size: NA
v_call: TRBV5-1
d_call: NA
j_call: TRBJ2-6

cdr3_nt: TGTGCCAGCAAATCAGGGGTCAATGAGCAGTTCTTC
cdr3_aa: CASKSGVNEQFF
clone_size: NA
v_call: TRBV6-4
d_call: NA
j_call: TRBJ2-1

cdr3_nt: TGTGCCAGCAGTTCAACAGACAGGGTTTATAATTCACCCCTCCACTTT
cdr3_aa: CASSSTDRVYNSPLHF
clone_size: NA
v_call: TRBV27
d_call: TRBD1
j_call: TRBJ1-6

cdr3_nt: TGTGCCAGCAGCTCGGTAACGTTGAACACTGAAGCTTTCTTT
cdr3_aa: CASSSVTLNTEAFF
clone_size: few
v_call: TRBV7-2
d_call: NA
j_call: TRBJ1-1

cdr3_nt: TGTGCCAGCAGTGAAGCAAGGACCCAAGAGACCCAGTACTTC
cdr3_aa: CASSEARTQETQYF
clone_size: NA
v_call: TRBV2
d_call: NA
j_call: TRBJ2-5

cdr3_nt: TGTGCCTGGTATCAGGGGGCTGGGAAAAACATTCAGTACTTC
cdr3_aa: CAWYQGAGKNIQYF
clone_size: few
v_call: TRBV30
d_call: TRBD1
j_call: TRBJ2-4

cdr3_nt: TGTGCCACGCAAAGAGAATATGGCTACACCTTC
cdr3_aa: CATQREYGYTF
clone_size: NA
v_call: TRBV28
d_call: NA
j_call: TRBJ1-2

cdr3_nt: TGTGCCAGCAGTGAGCGGACGGGGGGAGGGAAGACCCAGTACTTC
cdr3_aa: CASSERTGGGKTQYF
clone_size: NA
v_call: TRBV2
d_call: TRBD2
j_call: TRBJ2-5

cdr3_nt: TGTGCCAGCATTCCCAGGGGGCGAGAGACCCAGTACTTC
cdr3_aa: CASIPRGRETQYF
clone_size: once
v_call: TRBV21-1
d_call: NA
j_call: TRBJ2-5

cdr3_nt: TGTGCCATCAGTGGGGGGTCCCCAATAGCGGGAGGGCGACACGAGCAGTACTTC
cdr3_aa: CAISGGSPIAGGRHEQYF
clone_size: once
v_call: TRBV10-3
d_call: TRBD2
j_call: TRBJ2-7

cdr3_nt: TGTGCCAGCGGGGGGGCAGGGAGGATCTTT
cdr3_aa: CASGGAGRIF
clone_size: few
v_call: TRBV6-6
d_call: NA
j_call: TRBJ1-1

cdr3_nt: TGTGCCACCAGCAGAGGACAGGAGTTCACAGATACGCAGTATTTT
cdr3_aa: CATSRGQEFTDTQYF
clone_size: NA
v_call: TRBV15
d_call: NA
j_call: TRBJ2-3

cdr3_nt: TGCGCCAGCAGCCCAGATCCGGGCCGGGGATCAGGAAACACCATATATTTT
cdr3_aa: CASSPDPGRGSGNTIYF
clone_size: NA
v_call: TRBV5-1
d_call: NA
j_call: TRBJ1-3

cdr3_nt: TGTGCAAGTCGCGTGTCGGACCCGCGGAGCACAGATACGCAGTATTTT
cdr3_aa: CASRVSDPRSTDTQYF
clone_size: NA
v_call: TRBV12-2
d_call: NA
j_call: TRBJ2-3

cdr3_nt: TGTGCCAGCAGTTTAACCGACAGGCTTCGAGGACGAGAGACCCAGTACTTC
cdr3_aa: CASSLTDRLRGRETQYF
clone_size: NA
v_call: TRBV28
d_call: NA
j_call: TRBJ2-5

cdr3_nt: TGTGCCCGCTCCGGGACTAGCGGTCACAATGAGCAGTTCTTC
cdr3_aa: CARSGTSGHNEQFF
clone_size: NA
v_call: TRBV30
d_call: TRBD2
j_call: TRBJ2-1

cdr3_nt: TGTGCCACCAGCAGAGGGGGTACCGGGACAGAGAATGGCTACACCTTC
cdr3_aa: CATSRGGTGTENGYTF
clone_size: few
v_call: TRBV15
d_call: TRBD1
j_call: TRBJ1-2

cdr3_nt: TGTGCCAGTAGTACGGACAGCCGCGAGCAGTACTTC
cdr3_aa: CASSTDSREQYF
clone_size: NA
v_call: TRBV19
d_call: NA
j_call: TRBJ2-7

cdr3_nt: TGTGCCAGCAGCGTAGCGGGCAACCCCGGGGGGGAGCTGTTTTTT
cdr3_aa: CASSVAGNPGGELFF
clone_size: NA
v_call: TRBV9
d_call: NA
j_call: TRBJ2-2

cdr3_nt: TGTGCCAGCAGCCAGGGAGGGTTGAACCAAGAGACCCAGTACTTC
cdr3_aa: CASSQGGLNQETQYF
clone_size: once
v_call: TRBV7-3
d_call: TRBD2
j_call: TRBJ2-5

cdr3_nt: TGTGCCAGCAGTGCGGACAGGTCCTCATATTTT
cdr3_aa: CASSADRSSYF
clone_size: NA
v_call: TRBV6-5
d_call: TRBD1
j_call: TRBJ1-3

cdr3_nt: TGTGCCAGCAGTTACTTCCGGGACAGGGGGGGAAATGAAAAACTGTTTTTT
cdr3_aa: CASSYFRDRGGNEKLFF
clone_size: NA
v_call: TRBV27
d_call: TRBD1
j_call: TRBJ1-4

cdr3_nt: TGTGCCAGCAGCGGGACTAGCGGGAACCGGAATGAGCAGTTCTTC
cdr3_aa: CASSGTSGNRNEQFF
clone_size: NA
v_call: TRBV28
d_call: TRBD2
j_call: TRBJ2-1

cdr3_nt: TGTGCCAGCAGCTTCGACAGAAAATATGGCTACACCTTC
cdr3_aa: CASSFDRKYGYTF
clone_size: NA
v_call: TRBV6-5
d_call: NA
j_call: TRBJ1-2

cdr3_nt: TGTGCCAGCAGTCCCGGCCAAGGGGAGAATCAGCCCCAGCATTTT
cdr3_aa: CASSPGQGENQPQHF
clone_size: NA
v_call: TRBV6-1
d_call: NA
j_call: TRBJ1-5

cdr3_nt: TGTGCCAGCAGCCAAGCGGCAAGCGGGGGGAACACCGGGGAGCTGTTTTTT
cdr3_aa: CASSQAASGGNTGELFF
clone_size: NA
v_call: TRBV4-2
d_call: TRBD2
j_call: TRBJ2-2

cdr3_nt: TGCGCCAGCAGTGAGGGCCCAGGTCCCTTTCCAGATACGCAGTATTTT
cdr3_aa: CASSEGPGPFPDTQYF
clone_size: NA
v_call: TRBV10-1
d_call: NA
j_call: TRBJ2-3

cdr3_nt: TGTGCCAGCAGTTTAGCTACCGGGAGACCCCTCCACTTT
cdr3_aa: CASSLATGRPLHF
clone_size: NA
v_call: TRBV28
d_call: NA
j_call: TRBJ1-6

cdr3_nt: TGTGCCAGCAGCTCAGGGGGAACAGCCACAGACTATGGCTACACCTTC
cdr3_aa: CASSSGGTATDYGYTF
clone_size: NA
v_call: TRBV7-2
d_call: TRBD1
j_call: TRBJ1-2

cdr3_nt: TGTGCCACCTCGAGGGGGGAGCTCACTGAAGCTTTCTTT
cdr3_aa: CATSRGELTEAFF
clone_size: NA
v_call: TRBV27
d_call: NA
j_call: TRBJ1-1

cdr3_nt: TGTGCCAGCAGTGACTCCCCGGCAGCCTACAATGAGCAGTTCTTC
cdr3_aa: CASSDSPAAYNEQFF
clone_size: NA
v_call: TRBV6-4
d_call: NA
j_call: TRBJ2-1

cdr3_nt: TGTGCCAGCAGCTTCACGGGACAGGGGGCGGACAAAGAGACCCAGTACTTC
cdr3_aa: CASSFTGQGADKETQYF
clone_size: NA
v_call: TRBV5-4
d_call: TRBD1
j_call: TRBJ2-5

cdr3_nt: TGTGCCACCAGCAGAGAATCCAGGGAAGGCTACGAGCAGTACTTC
cdr3_aa: CATSRESREGYEQYF
clone_size: NA
v_call: TRBV15
d_call: NA
j_call: TRBJ2-7

cdr3_nt: TGTGCCAGCAGCTTAGATTGGGGGGGTAGCAATCAGCCCCAGCATTTT
cdr3_aa: CASSLDWGGSNQPQHF
clone_size: NA
v_call: TRBV7-8
d_call: NA
j_call: TRBJ1-5

cdr3_nt: TGTGCCACCGCGTCCGGAAACACCATATATTTT
cdr3_aa: CATASGNTIYF
clone_size: NA
v_call: TRBV25-1
d_call: NA
j_call: TRBJ1-3

cdr3_nt: TGCGCCAGCAGCCTAGGGGGCATTCAGTACTTC
cdr3_aa: CASSLGGIQYF
clone_size: NA
v_call: TRBV4-1
d_call: NA
j_call: TRBJ2-4